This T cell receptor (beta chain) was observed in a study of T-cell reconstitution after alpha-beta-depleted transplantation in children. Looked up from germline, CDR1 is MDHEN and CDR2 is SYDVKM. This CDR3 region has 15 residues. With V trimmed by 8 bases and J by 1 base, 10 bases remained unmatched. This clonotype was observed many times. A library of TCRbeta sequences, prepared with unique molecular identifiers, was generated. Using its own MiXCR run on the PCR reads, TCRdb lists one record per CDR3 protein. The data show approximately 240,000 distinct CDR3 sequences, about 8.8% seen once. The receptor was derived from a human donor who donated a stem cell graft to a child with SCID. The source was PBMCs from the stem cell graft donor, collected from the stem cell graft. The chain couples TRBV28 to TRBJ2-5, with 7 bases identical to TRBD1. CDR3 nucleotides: TGTGCCAGCGTTCCCGGGACAGCCTTCCAAGAGACCCAGTACTTC. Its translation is CASVPGTAFQETQYF.